Listed below are T cell receptor beta chains from one sample, sequenced in a study of cytomegalovirus exposure and HLA in healthy donors. Sequenced by immunoSEQ multiplex PCR; TCRdb stores in-frame clones only, minus some. Of about 140,000 clones in the sample, 75% are singletons; the top ten hold 3.3%. The specimen sequenced was PBMCs. These receptors were collected from a man aged 35-49 years in good health and CMV-seronegative. Each CDR3 is given with its conserved first and last residue. The order of the fields is V gene, D gene, clone size, J gene, CDR3 DNA, CDR3 protein. A D gene is named only where the DNA matches it firmly. Clone size appears in some rows only: once, few, many, or a class for an expanded clone.

>TRBV19|TRBD1|NA|TRBJ1-4
TGTGCCAGTACCGAAGTCCCGGGACAGGGCTGGAATGAAAAACTGTTTTTT
CASTEVPGQGWNEKLFF
>TRBV4-1|NA|NA|TRBJ1-2
TGCGCCAGCAGCCAAGGATTGGGGCAAAGAAGGTATGGCTACACCTTC
CASSQGLGQRRYGYTF
>TRBV7-3|NA|NA|TRBJ2-1
TGTGCCAGCAGCCTTGACAGTGTACTCTCCTACAATGAGCAGTTCTTC
CASSLDSVLSYNEQFF
>TRBV6-6|TRBD2|few|TRBJ2-3
TGTGCCAGCAGCCTCTTGGCGGGGGGGCCGGATACGCAGTATTTT
CASSLLAGGPDTQYF
>TRBV18|TRBD2|NA|TRBJ2-7
TGTGCCAGCTCACCGGGACTAGTATCCTACGAGCAGTACTTC
CASSPGLVSYEQYF
>TRBV7-9|TRBD1|NA|TRBJ2-4
TGTGCCAGCAGCTTGGGACAGGGGGCTGACATTCAGTACTTC
CASSLGQGADIQYF
>TRBV28|TRBD1|few|TRBJ1-5
TGTGCCAGCAGCTTGACGGACAGGGGGCGCAATCAGCCCCAGCATTTT
CASSLTDRGRNQPQHF
>TRBV10-3|TRBD1|NA|TRBJ1-6
TGTGCCTCAAAAGGGCCGGGACAGGGTGCTTCACCCCTCCACTTT
CASKGPGQGASPLHF
>TRBV27|NA|NA|TRBJ1-5
TGTGCCAGCAGTCAGGGTCGGAGCAATCAGCCCCAGCATTTT
CASSQGRSNQPQHF
>TRBV7-9|NA|NA|TRBJ1-4
TGTGCCAGCAGCCCAGCGGGGCTCAGTGAAAAACTGTTTTTT
CASSPAGLSEKLFF
>TRBV9|TRBD1|NA|TRBJ2-2
TGTGCCAGCAGCACGAGCAGGGGGTTGGGCGGGGAGCTGTTTTTT
CASSTSRGLGGELFF
>TRBV27|TRBD2|NA|TRBJ2-3
TGTGCCAGCAGGGGGACTAGCGGGATGTCAGATACGCAGTATTTT
CASRGTSGMSDTQYF
>TRBV28|NA|NA|TRBJ1-5
TGTGCCAGCAGAGGTGGCGGGGGGGTATATCAGCCCCAGCATTTT
CASRGGGGVYQPQHF
>TRBV6-5|TRBD1|few|TRBJ1-5
TGTGCCAGTAGGACAGGGGAGAACGGCAATCAGCCCCAGCATTTT
CASRTGENGNQPQHF
>TRBV10-3|NA|NA|TRBJ1-2
TGTGCCATCAGCGAAAACAGGGACGGGGACTATGGCTACACCTTC
CAISENRDGDYGYTF
>TRBV29-1|TRBD2|NA|TRBJ2-7
TGCAGCGCCAGTGGACTTCGGAGCGGGGGCCGCACCTCCTACGAGCAGTACTTC
CSASGLRSGGRTSYEQYF
>TRBV27|TRBD2|NA|TRBJ2-1
TGTGCCAGCAGTTTCTCCACTAGCGGGGGCGGGTATGAGCAGTTCTTC
CASSFSTSGGGYEQFF
>TRBV5-1|NA|NA|TRBJ2-7
TGCGCCAGCAGCTTGGAGGTGGGGCCGGTCTACGAGCAGTACTTC
CASSLEVGPVYEQYF
>TRBV6-1|TRBD1|NA|TRBJ1-5
TGTGCCAGCACCTCGGACAGGGGAGGGCGTCAGCCCCAGCATTTT
CASTSDRGGRQPQHF
>TRBV5-1|TRBD1|NA|TRBJ1-5
TGCGCCAGCAGCCCCGGGACAGTAAATCAGCCCCAGCATTTT
CASSPGTVNQPQHF
>TRBV27|NA|NA|TRBJ1-1
TGTGCCAGCAGTACCCCCGGGGCTGAAGCTTTCTTT
CASSTPGAEAFF
>TRBV2|TRBD1|NA|TRBJ2-1
TGTGCCAGCAGTACCACGACAGGGACAGAGCAGTTCTTC
CASSTTTGTEQFF
>TRBV6-1|TRBD1|NA|TRBJ1-4
TGTGCCAGCAGCTACAGGGGGGATAATGAAAAACTGTTTTTT
CASSYRGDNEKLFF
>TRBV4-2|TRBD1|NA|TRBJ1-4
TGTGCCAGCAGCCAAGATCTTGGGACAGGGGACGAAAAACTGTTTTTT
CASSQDLGTGDEKLFF
>TRBV5-4|NA|NA|TRBJ2-1
TGTGCCAGCAGCTTGGACAGAGAAATGGGCTACAATGAGCAGTTCTTC
CASSLDREMGYNEQFF
>TRBV19|TRBD1|NA|TRBJ1-3
TGTGCCAGTAGTATCGTGGACAGGGCTGGAAACACCATATATTTT
CASSIVDRAGNTIYF
>TRBV7-2|NA|NA|TRBJ1-2
TGTGCCAGCAGCTTAGCGCCACAGTCCTATGGCTACACCTTC
CASSLAPQSYGYTF
>TRBV10-3|TRBD2|NA|TRBJ2-1
TGTGCCATCAGCGATCTAGCGGGGGGAGACAATGAGCAGTTCTTC
CAISDLAGGDNEQFF
>TRBV10-2|TRBD2|NA|TRBJ2-3
TGCGCCAGCGGCCCGAGCGGGGGCGTAGATACGCAGTATTTT
CASGPSGGVDTQYF
>TRBV7-2|TRBD1|NA|TRBJ2-1
TGTGCCAGCAGCGAGCATCAGGGGGCATACAATGAGCAGTTCTTC
CASSEHQGAYNEQFF
>TRBV7-2|TRBD1|NA|TRBJ2-5
TGTGCCAGCAGCTTAGGCAAACAGCCGGGACAGATATACGGAGAGACCCAGTACTTC
CASSLGKQPGQIYGETQYF
>TRBV5-6|TRBD1|once|TRBJ1-1
TGTGCCAGCAGCTTGGACAGGGGGTCCGTGAACACTGAAGCTTTCTTT
CASSLDRGSVNTEAFF
>TRBV4-1|TRBD2|NA|TRBJ2-1
TGCGCCAGCAGCCCACCGGGACTACTAACCAATGAGCAGTTCTTC
CASSPPGLLTNEQFF
>TRBV27|TRBD1|NA|TRBJ1-5
TGTGCCAGCAGTCCCTGGGACAGAAATCAGCCCCAGCATTTT
CASSPWDRNQPQHF
>TRBV4-3|NA|NA|TRBJ1-5
TGCGCCAGCAGCCAAGACTGGGGGGTCGTGGGGGAAAGACAGCCCCAGCATTTT
CASSQDWGVVGERQPQHF
>TRBV9|TRBD2|NA|TRBJ2-3
TGTGCCAGCAGCGTAGCTTATCTGCGGGGGGGCGCAAATACGCAGTATTTT
CASSVAYLRGGANTQYF
>TRBV5-4|NA|NA|TRBJ1-4
TGTGCCAGCAACGCGGGGGGGGCTAATGAAAAACTGTTTTTT
CASNAGGANEKLFF
>TRBV28|TRBD1|once|TRBJ1-1
TGTGCCAGCCGGGGACAGTTGAACACTGAAGCTTTCTTT
CASRGQLNTEAFF
>TRBV7-3|NA|NA|TRBJ2-2
TGTGCCAGCAGCTTAATTGGAGGGAGTTTTGTTTATGCCGGGGAGCTGTTTTTT
CASSLIGGSFVYAGELFF
>TRBV10-3|TRBD1|NA|TRBJ2-1
TGTGCCATCAGCGGGACAGGGGGCTTTACTAATGAGCAGTTCTTC
CAISGTGGFTNEQFF
>TRBV5-1|TRBD1|NA|TRBJ2-3
TGCGCCAGCAGCTTAATGACAGGGGGCAACACAGATACGCAGTATTTT
CASSLMTGGNTDTQYF
>TRBV11-2|NA|NA|TRBJ1-1
TGTGCCAGCAGCCCAAGGCGTCCTTCGACAGTTTTCAACACTGAAGCTTTCTTT
CASSPRRPSTVFNTEAFF
>TRBV10-3|NA|few|TRBJ2-7
TGTGCCATCAGTCTTACGGGCTACGAGCAGTACTTC
CAISLTGYEQYF